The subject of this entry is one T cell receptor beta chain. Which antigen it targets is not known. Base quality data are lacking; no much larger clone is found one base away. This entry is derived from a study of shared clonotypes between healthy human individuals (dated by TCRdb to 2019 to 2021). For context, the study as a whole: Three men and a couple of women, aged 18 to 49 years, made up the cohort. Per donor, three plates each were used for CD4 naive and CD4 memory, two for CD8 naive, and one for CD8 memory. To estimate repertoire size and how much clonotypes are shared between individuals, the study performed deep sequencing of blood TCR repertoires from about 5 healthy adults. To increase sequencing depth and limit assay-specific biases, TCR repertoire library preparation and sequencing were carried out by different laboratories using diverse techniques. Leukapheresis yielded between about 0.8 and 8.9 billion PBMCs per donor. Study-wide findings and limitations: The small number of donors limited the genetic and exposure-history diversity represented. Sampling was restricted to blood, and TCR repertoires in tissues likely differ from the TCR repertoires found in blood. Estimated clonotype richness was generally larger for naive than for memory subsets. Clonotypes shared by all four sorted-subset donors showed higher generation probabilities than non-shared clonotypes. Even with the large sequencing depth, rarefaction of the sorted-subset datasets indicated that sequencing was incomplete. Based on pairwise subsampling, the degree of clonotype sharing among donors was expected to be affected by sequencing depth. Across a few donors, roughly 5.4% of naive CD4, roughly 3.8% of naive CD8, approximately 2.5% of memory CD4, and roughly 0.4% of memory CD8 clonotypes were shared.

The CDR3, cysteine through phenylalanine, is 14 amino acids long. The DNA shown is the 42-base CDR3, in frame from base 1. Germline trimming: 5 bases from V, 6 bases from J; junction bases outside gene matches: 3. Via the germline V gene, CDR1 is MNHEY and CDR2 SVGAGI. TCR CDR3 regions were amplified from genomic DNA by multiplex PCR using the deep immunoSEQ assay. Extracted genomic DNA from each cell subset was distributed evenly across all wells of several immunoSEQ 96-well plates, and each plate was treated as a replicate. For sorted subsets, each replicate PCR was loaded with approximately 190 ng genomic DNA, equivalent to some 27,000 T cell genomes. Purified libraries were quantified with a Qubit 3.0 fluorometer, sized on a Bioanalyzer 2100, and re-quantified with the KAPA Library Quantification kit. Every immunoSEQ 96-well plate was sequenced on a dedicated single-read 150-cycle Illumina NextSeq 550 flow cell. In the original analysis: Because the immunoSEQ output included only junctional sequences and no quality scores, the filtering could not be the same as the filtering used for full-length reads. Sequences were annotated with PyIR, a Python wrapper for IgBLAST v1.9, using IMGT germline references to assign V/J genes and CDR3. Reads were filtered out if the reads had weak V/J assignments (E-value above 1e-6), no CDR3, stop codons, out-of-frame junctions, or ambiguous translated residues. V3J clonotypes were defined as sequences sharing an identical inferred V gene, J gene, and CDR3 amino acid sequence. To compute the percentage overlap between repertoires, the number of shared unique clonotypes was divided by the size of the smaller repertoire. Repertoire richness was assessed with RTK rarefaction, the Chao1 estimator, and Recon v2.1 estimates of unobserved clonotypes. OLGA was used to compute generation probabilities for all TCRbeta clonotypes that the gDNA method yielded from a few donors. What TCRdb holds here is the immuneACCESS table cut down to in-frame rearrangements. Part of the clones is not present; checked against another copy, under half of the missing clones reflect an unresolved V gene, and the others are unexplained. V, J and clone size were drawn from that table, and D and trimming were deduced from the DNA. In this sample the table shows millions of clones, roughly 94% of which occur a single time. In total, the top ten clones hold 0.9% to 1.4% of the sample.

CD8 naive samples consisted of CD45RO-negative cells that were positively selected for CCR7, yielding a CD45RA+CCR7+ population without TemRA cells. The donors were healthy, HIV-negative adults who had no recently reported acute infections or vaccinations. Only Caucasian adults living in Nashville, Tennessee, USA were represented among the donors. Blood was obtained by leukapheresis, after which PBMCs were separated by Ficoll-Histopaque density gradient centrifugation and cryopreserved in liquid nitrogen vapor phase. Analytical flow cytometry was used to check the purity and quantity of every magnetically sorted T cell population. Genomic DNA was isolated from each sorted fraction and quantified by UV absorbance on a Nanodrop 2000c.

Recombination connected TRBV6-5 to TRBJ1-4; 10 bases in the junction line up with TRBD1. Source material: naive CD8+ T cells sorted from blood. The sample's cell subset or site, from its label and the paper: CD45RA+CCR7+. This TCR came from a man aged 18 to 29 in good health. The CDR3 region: CASSPGQGYEKLFF. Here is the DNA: TGTGCCAGCAGTCCGGGACAGGGGTATGAAAAACTGTTTTTT.